The 10 T cell receptor beta chains below come from one sample, sequenced in a study of shared clonotypes between healthy human individuals. The table came from immunoSEQ multiplex PCR; TCRdb's copy has only in-frame clones and leaves some out. The repertoire holds roughly 2 million clones, roughly 94% seen once, with 0.1% to 0.15% in the top ten. Sequenced input: naive CD4+ T cells sorted from blood. The subset denotes: CD45RA+ positively selected. The source is a man younger than 35 in good health.

This clone was picked up a small number of times. The sample has other DNA sequences that encode this CDR3 too. The V gene is TRBV7-2, the J gene TRBJ2-3; 7 bases agree with TRBD2. Per germline, CDR1 SGHTA and CDR2 FQGNSA. The CDR3 has 15 residues. The V gene end was trimmed by 1 base and the J gene end by 0 bases; junction bases not matched to a gene: 1. The CDR3: CASSLGSGSTDTQYF. DNA for the CDR3: TGTGCCAGCAGCTTAGGTAGCGGGAGCACAGATACGCAGTATTTT.

The chain joins TRBV5-4 to TRBJ2-7, with D possibly TRBD2 on 6 matching bases. The CDR3 length is 15 residues. The germline V gene encodes CDR1 SGHNT and CDR2 YYREEE (reference sequence). The ends were cut back, 0 bases at V and 0 bases at J, with 10 bases in the middle. The CDR3 bases are TGTGCCAGCAGCTTGGGACCGGGGGACTCCTACGAGCAGTACTTC. Amino acid sequence: CASSLGPGDSYEQYF.

This rearrangement joins TRBV11-2 to TRBJ2-7; D is perhaps TRBD1 (6 bases). V lost 6 bases and J lost 2, with 20 bases in between. CDR3 size: 16 residues. The germline V gene has CDR1 SGHAT and CDR2 FQNNGV. This chain's CDR3 is CASSKPGTWGTYEQYF. CDR3 in DNA: TGTGCCAGCAGTAAACCCGGGACATGGGGTACCTACGAGCAGTACTTC.

The rearrangement links TRBV12-5 to TRBJ1-5; TRBD1 agrees at 9 bases. The CDR3 contains 15 residues. J was trimmed by 8 bases and V by 5 bases; bases with no gene match: 10. Germline values: CDR1 LGHNT, CDR2 FRNRAP. This chain's CDR3 is CASGPPGTGWEPQHF. DNA for the CDR3: TGTGCTAGTGGTCCCCCTGGGACAGGGTGGGAGCCCCAGCATTTT.

On this clone itself: Different DNA sequences within this sample yield the same CDR3. This chain joins TRBV7-9 and TRBJ1-1; D gene ambiguous. Germline V gene sequence: CDR1 SEHNR, CDR2 FQNEAQ (reference sequence). Trimming shortened V by 5 bases and J by 0 bases, and 7 bases separated the two germline ends. CDR3 length equals 13 residues. CDR3 residues: CASSREMNTEAFF. The CDR3 DNA sequence: TGTGCCAGCAGCCGAGAGATGAACACTGAAGCTTTCTTT.

The chain couples TRBV7-9 to TRBJ1-1; 7 nucleotides match TRBD1. The CDR3 covers 14 residues. The V gene's germline CDR1 is SEHNR and CDR2 FQNEAQ (reference sequence). V gave up 5 bases and J gave up 1 base; unmatched junction bases: 4. CDR3 coding DNA: TGTGCCAGCAGCGGGGGACAGACGAACACTGAAGCTTTCTTT. Its protein is CASSGGQTNTEAFF.

This chain uses TRBV6-5 with TRBJ1-2, with D possibly TRBD1 on 5 matching bases. Germline lookup yields CDR1 MNHEY and CDR2 SVGAGI. Trimming removed 6 bases at V and 4 bases at J, with 9 bases between. This CDR3 is 12 amino acids long. The CDR3 sequence is CASRQASYGYTF. CDR3 bases: TGTGCCAGCAGACAGGCATCCTATGGCTACACCTTC.

The rearrangement joins TRBV18 to TRBJ2-1; the D gene is possibly TRBD2 (6 bases). Looked up from germline, CDR1 is KGHSH and CDR2 is LQKENI. V was clipped by 3 bases and J by 8 bases, with 17 bases between them. The CDR3 runs to 15 residues. The CDR3 sequence: CASSPFGGPSDEQFF. In nucleotides, the CDR3 is TGTGCCAGCTCACCCTTTGGAGGGCCCTCGGATGAGCAGTTCTTC. Full variable domain (rest looked up from reference TRBV18 and TRBJ2-1): NAGVMQNPRHLVRRRGQEARLRCSPMKGHSHVYWYRQLPEEGLKFMVYLQKENIIDESGMPKERFSAEFPKEGPSILRIQQVVRGDSAAYFCASSPFGGPSDEQFFGPGTRLTVL.

The V and J genes are TRBV7-2 and TRBJ2-1; 9 bases align to TRBD2. The CDR3 has 15 amino acids. V shed 5 bases and J 3 bases; nucleotides not matched to a gene: 5. Germline CDR1 SGHTA, CDR2 FQGNSA. CDR3 DNA sequence: TGTGCCAGCAGCCTTAGCGGGGGCCACTACAATGAGCAGTTCTTC. Protein product: CASSLSGGHYNEQFF.

V usage is TRBV28 and J usage is TRBJ1-6, with a weak D call TRBD1 (5 bases). There are 15 residues in the CDR3. Germline lookup yields CDR1 MDHEN and CDR2 SYDVKM. The V gene lost 7 bases and the J gene lost 6 bases, with 16 bases spanning the gap. The CDR3 region is CASMGWGTTNSPLHF. In DNA, the CDR3 is TGTGCCAGCATGGGCTGGGGGACGACTAATTCACCCCTCCACTTT.